This T cell receptor (beta chain) stems from a study of blood T cell repertoires in COVID-19. Per germline, CDR1 SGHAT and CDR2 FQNNGV. CDR3 length: 15 residues. V lost 5 bases to trimming and J lost 4 bases, with 17 bases between them. This table comes from immunoSEQ multiplex PCR, and its TCRdb copy is limited to in-frame clones, with some not included. Of around 300,000 clones in the sample, 75% to 90% were seen once. The chain employs TRBV11-2 and TRBJ1-1; D is uncertain. The sequencing sample was made of PBMCs or T cells enriched from blood (not recorded which). This clonotype originated in a woman in her late teens or twenties who had recovered from COVID-19. The CDR3 reads CASSLVPGYGTEAFF. The CDR3 nucleotides are TGTGCCAGCAGCCTAGTACCAGGCTACGGCACTGAAGCTTTCTTT.